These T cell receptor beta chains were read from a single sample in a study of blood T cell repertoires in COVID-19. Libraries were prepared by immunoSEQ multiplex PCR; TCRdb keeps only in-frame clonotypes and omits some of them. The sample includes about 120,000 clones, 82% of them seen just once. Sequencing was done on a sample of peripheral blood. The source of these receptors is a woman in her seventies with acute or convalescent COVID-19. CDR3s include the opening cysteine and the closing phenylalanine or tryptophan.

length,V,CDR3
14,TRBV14,CASSQDAGYYGYTF
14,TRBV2,CASRKGVPQETQYF
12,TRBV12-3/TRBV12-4,CASRGLNYGYTF
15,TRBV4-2,CASSQSSGGNNEQFF
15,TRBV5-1,CASSEKGAKPFDAFF
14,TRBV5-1,CASSSTGDTDTQYF
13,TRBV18,CASSNGPGQPQHF
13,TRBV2,CASSKLVNTEAFF
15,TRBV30,CAWSVQLGGSSPLHF
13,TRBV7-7,CASSPGSTDTQYF
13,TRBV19,CASSDRLNTEAFF
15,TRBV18,CASSPQPRGLQPQHF
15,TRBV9,CASSVASREDYGYTF
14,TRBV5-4,CASSLSGGGDTQYF
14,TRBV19,CASLAGGAKNIQYF
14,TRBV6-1,CASIGQGVTYEQYF
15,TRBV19,CASTTQGYSNQPQHF
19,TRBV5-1,CASSLGLAGLRVRTDTQYF
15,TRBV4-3,CASSQDSGGYQPQHF
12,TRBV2,CASNRRGAEAFF
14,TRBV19,CASSLAQGPYGYTF
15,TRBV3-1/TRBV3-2,CASRLKGTYVSGYTF
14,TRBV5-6,CASSLRRGTDTQYF
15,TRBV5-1,CASSAGGTYTGELFF
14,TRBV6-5,CASIRDSGNYGYTF
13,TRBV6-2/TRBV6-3,CASSRGAYGELFF
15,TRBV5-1,CASSPDRVGMETQYF
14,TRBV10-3,CAITPGQGDYGYTF
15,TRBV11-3,CASSSDRGRFDTQYF
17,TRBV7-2,CASSSPGSGSYNSPLHF
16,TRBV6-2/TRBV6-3,CASSYSAGAFNQPQHF
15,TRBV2,CASTGMGMTNEKLFF
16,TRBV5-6,CASSYTGQEANYGYTF
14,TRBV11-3,CASSHRGGTETQYF
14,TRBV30,CAWRSSFGIETQYF
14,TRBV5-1,CASSLALMNTEAFF
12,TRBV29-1,CSVDDRNYGYTF
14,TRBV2,CASSEGQVLREQYF
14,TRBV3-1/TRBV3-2,CASSHRQINYGYTF
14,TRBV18,CASSRGTGNQPQHF
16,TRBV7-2,CASSVATGQVNYGYTF
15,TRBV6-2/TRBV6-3,CASSYLTTGAAGYTF
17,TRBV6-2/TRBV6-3,CASSTPSKGQGMDGYTF
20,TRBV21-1,CASSKCLSLGRTGLNYGYTF
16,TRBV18,CASSPPGTGMNTEAFF
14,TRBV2,CASSAGATGNTIYF
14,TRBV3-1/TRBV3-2,CASSPLQGNEKLFF
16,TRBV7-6,CASSLGVQRVQGTQYF
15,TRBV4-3,CASSQDRARGEKLFF
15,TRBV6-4,CASSESGGWTGELFF
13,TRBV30,CAWRGGNTDTQYF
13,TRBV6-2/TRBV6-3,CASSYSTGNGYTF
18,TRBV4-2,CASSQKEGQGVRSTEAFF
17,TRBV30,CAWSVWFLSGGTGELFF
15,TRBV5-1,CASSLEYSGANVLTF